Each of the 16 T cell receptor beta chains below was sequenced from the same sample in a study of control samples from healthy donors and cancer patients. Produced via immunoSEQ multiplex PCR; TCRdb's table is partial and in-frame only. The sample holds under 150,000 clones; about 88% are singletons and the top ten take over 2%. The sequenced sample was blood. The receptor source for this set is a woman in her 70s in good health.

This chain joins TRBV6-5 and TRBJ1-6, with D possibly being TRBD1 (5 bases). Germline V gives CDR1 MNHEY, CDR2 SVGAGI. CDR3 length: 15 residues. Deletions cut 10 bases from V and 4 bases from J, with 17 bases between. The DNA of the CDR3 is TGTGCCATAGAGATCATGGGGCAGTATAATTCACCCCTCCACTTT. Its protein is CAIEIMGQYNSPLHF.

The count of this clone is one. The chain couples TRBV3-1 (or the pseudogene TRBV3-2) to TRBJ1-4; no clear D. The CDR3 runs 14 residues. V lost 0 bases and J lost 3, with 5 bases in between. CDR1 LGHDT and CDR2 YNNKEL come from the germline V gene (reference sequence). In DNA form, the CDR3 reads TGTGCCAGCAGCCAAGAGGCGGCTAATGAAAAACTGTTTTTT. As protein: CASSQEAANEKLFF.

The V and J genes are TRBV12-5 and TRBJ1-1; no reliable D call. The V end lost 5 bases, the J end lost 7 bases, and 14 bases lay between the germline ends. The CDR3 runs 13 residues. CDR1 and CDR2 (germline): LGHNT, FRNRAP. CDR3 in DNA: TGTGCTAGTGGTGACGGAAACGGCAATGAAGCTTTCTTT. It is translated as CASGDGNGNEAFF.

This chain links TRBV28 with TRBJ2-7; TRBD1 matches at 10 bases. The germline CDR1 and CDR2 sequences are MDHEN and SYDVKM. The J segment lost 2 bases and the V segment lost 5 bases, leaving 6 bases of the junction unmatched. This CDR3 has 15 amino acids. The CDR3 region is CASSPTGGTAYEQYF. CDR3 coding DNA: TGTGCCAGCAGTCCGACAGGGGGCACCGCCTACGAGCAGTACTTC.

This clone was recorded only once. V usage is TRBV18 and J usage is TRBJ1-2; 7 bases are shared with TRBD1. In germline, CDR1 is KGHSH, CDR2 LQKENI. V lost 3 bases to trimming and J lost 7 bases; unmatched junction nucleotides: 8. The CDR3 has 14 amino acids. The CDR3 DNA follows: TGTGCCAGCTCACCTCCGGGACAGTCGGGTGGCTACACCTTC. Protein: CASSPPGQSGGYTF.

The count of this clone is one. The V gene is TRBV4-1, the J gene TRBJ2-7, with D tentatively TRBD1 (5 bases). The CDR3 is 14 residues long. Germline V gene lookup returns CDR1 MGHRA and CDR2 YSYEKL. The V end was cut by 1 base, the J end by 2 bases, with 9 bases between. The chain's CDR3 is CASSQGSGTYEQYF. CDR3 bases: TGCGCCAGCAGCCAAGGGTCAGGGACCTACGAGCAGTACTTC.

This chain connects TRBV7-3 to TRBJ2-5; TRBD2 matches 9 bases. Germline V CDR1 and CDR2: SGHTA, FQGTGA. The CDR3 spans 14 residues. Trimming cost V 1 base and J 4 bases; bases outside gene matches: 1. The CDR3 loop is CASSLSSGGETQYF. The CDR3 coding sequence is TGTGCCAGCAGCTTAAGTAGCGGGGGAGAGACCCAGTACTTC.

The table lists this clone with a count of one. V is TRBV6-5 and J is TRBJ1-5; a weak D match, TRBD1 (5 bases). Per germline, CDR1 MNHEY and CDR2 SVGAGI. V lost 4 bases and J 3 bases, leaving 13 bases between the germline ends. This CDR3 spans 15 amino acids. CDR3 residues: CASSWGRFFNQPQHF. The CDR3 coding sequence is TGTGCCAGCAGTTGGGGACGATTTTTCAATCAGCCCCAGCATTTT.

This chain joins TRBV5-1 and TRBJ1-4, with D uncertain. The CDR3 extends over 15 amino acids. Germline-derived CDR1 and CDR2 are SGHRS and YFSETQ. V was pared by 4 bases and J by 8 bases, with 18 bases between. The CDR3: CASSQHRPDGEKLFF. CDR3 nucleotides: TGCGCCAGCAGCCAGCATCGCCCCGATGGCGAAAAACTGTTTTTT.

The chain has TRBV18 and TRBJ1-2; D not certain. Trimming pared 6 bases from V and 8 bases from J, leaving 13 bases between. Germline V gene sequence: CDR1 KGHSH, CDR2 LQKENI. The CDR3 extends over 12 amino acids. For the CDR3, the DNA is TGTGCCAGCTCCGACCGAGCGGGCGGCTACACCTTC. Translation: CASSDRAGGYTF. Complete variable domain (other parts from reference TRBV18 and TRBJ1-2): NAGVMQNPRHLVRRRGQEARLRCSPMKGHSHVYWYRQLPEEGLKFMVYLQKENIIDESGMPKERFSAEFPKEGPSILRIQQVVRGDSAAYFCASSDRAGGYTFGSGTRLTVV.

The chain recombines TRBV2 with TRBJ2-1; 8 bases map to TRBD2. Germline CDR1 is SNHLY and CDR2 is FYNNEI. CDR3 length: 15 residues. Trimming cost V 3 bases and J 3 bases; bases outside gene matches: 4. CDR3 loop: CASSELAGLYNEQFF. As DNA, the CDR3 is TGTGCCAGCAGTGAGTTAGCGGGGCTCTACAATGAGCAGTTCTTC.

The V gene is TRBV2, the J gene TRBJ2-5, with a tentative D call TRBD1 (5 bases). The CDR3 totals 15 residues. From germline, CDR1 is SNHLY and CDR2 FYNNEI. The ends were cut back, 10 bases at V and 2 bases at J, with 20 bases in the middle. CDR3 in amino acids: CATTQGSGGQETQYF. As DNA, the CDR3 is TGTGCCACCACGCAGGGATCGGGTGGGCAAGAGACCCAGTACTTC. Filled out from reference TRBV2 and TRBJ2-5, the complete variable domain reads EPEVTQTPSHQVTQMGQEVILRCVPISNHLYFYWYRQILGQKVEFLVSFYNNEISEKSEIFDDQFSVERPDGSNFTLKIRSTKLEDSAMYFCATTQGSGGQETQYFGPGTRLLVL.

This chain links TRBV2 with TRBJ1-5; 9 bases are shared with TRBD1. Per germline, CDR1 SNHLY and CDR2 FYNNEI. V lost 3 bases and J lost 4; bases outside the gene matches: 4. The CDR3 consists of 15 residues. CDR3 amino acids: CASSDTGGYNQPQHF. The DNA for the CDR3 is TGTGCCAGCAGTGACACAGGGGGCTATAATCAGCCCCAGCATTTT.

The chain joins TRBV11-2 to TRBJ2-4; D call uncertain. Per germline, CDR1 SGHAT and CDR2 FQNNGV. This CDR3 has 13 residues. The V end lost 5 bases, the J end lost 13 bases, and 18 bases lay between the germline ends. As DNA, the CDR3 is TGTGCCAGCAGCGCTGGATACGACGGATCCCAGTACTTC. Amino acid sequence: CASSAGYDGSQYF.

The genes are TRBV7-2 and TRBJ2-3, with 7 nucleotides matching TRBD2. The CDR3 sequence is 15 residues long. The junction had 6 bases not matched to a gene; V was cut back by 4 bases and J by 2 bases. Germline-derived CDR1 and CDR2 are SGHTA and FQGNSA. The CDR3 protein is CASSWGGRATDTQYF. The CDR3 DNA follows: TGTGCCAGCAGCTGGGGGGGAAGGGCCACAGATACGCAGTATTTT. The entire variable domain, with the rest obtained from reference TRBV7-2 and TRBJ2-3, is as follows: GAGVSQSPSNKVTEKGKDVELRCDPISGHTALYWYRQSLGQGLEFLIYFQGNSAPDKSGLPSDRFSAERTGGSVSTLTIQRTQQEDSAVYLCASSWGGRATDTQYFGPGTRLTVL.

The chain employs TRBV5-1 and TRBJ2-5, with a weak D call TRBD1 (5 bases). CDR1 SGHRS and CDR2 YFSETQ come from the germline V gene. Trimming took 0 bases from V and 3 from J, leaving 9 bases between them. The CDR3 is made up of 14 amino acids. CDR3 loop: CASSLEGRKETQYF. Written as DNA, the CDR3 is TGCGCCAGCAGCTTGGAGGGGCGGAAAGAGACCCAGTACTTC.